A selection of T cell receptor beta chains follows, all from one sample in a study of blood T cell repertoires in COVID-19. Sequenced by immunoSEQ multiplex PCR; TCRdb stores in-frame clones only, minus some. The data hold under 300,000 clones, with around 84% observed a single time. The sequencing input was peripheral blood. The receptors here all came from a woman between 70 and 85 years old with active or convalescent COVID-19. The CDR3 runs from the conserved cysteine through the conserved F or W.

V	CDR3
TRBV24-1	CATSSGGRSYGYTF
TRBV10-3	CAISAKTEDEQFF
TRBV6-5	CASRTAGGLPYEQYF
TRBV7-2	CASSRQPRGLSSYNEQFF
TRBV11-2	CASSSTGLNTEAFF
TRBV27	CASSFTTVGYGYTF
TRBV7-2	CASSVKQGYEQYF
TRBV10-3	CAIRTGAGYTEAFF
TRBV3-1/TRBV3-2	CASSQENDSNNSPLHF
TRBV6-5	CASRSHDTQYF
TRBV21-1	CASSKELEGTASAYGYTF
TRBV9	CASSVYFNSPLHF
TRBV24-1	CATRGGATGELFF
TRBV4-2	CASSPGTGGPREGEKLFF
TRBV20-1	CSASLTSGPYNEQFF
TRBV27	CASRPTTGGSTEAFF
TRBV29-1	CSVGGREVGEKLFF
TRBV11-3	CASSLTTGQGDEKLFF
TRBV7-2	CASSPRRLNTGELFF
TRBV9	CASSTGTEVFFGELFF
TRBV4-3	CASSLGDTEAFF
TRBV19	CASSIRTDGYTF
TRBV2	CASERDRGTNEQFF
TRBV14	CASSHAGGPFSYEQYF
TRBV2	CASGGPSSYNSPLHF
TRBV6-5	CASSYSAGLNTEAFF
TRBV12-3/TRBV12-4	CATQWDRGGYTF
TRBV4-3	CASSQDRIQGGENSPLHF